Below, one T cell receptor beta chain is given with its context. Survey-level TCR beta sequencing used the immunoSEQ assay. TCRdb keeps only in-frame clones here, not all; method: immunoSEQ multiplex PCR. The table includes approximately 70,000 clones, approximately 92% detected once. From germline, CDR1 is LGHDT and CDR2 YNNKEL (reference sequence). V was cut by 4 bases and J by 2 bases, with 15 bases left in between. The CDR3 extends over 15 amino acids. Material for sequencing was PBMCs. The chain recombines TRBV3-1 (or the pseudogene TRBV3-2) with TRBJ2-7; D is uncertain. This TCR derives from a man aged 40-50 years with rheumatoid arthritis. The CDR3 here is CASSLGGVSAYEQYF. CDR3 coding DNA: TGTGCCAGCAGCCTCGGTGGAGTGTCAGCCTACGAGCAGTACTTC.